The 16 T cell receptor beta chains in this list originate from one sample, sequenced in a study of OX40 agonist ivuxolimab in advanced cancers. Assay used: immunoSEQ multiplex PCR; TCRdb lists only in-frame clones, some missing. The table includes 65,000 or so clones, roughly 89% detected once. The sample in question was CD4+ or CD8+ T cells sorted from blood, obtained in a trial of the OX40 agonist ivuxolimab. These receptors all stem from an adult with an advanced solid tumor such as melanoma, head and neck, liver or kidney cancer.

Turning to this clone: Different DNA sequences within this sample yield the same CDR3. The chain carries TRBV29-1 and TRBJ2-7; 7 nucleotides align to TRBD1. Per germline, CDR1 SQVTM and CDR2 ANQGSEA. V shed 1 base, J shed 3 bases, and the junction held 0 bases outside the gene matches. This CDR3 is built from 12 residues. The CDR3 nucleotides are TGCAGCGTTGAAGGACAGGGCTACGAGCAGTACTTC. Protein: CSVEGQGYEQYF.

This clone was seen more than once but under ten times. In DNA form, the CDR3 reads TGTGCCAGTAGTTCACTAGCGGGAGGTTGGTACGAGCAGTACTTC. Encoded protein: CASSSLAGGWYEQYF. The V gene is TRBV19, the J gene TRBJ2-7, with 12 bases matching TRBD2. The J segment lost 4 bases and the V segment lost 5 bases, leaving 6 bases of the junction unmatched. CDR1 is LNHDA and CDR2 is SQIVND in the germline V gene (reference sequence). The CDR3 is 15 amino acids.

The chain carries TRBV10-3 and TRBJ2-7; D unclear. Trimming left V 7 bases short and J 0 bases short, with 13 bases between. CDR3 size: 14 residues. Germline CDR1 reads ENHRY; CDR2 reads SYGVKD. As DNA, the CDR3 is TGTGCCATCACAAGGACCGGCAGCTCCTACGAGCAGTACTTC. Protein sequence: CAITRTGSSYEQYF.

Written as DNA, the CDR3 is TGTGCCAGCAGTTTATATCCGGACCTCTCTGGAAACACCATATATTTT. Translation: CASSLYPDLSGNTIYF. The chain employs TRBV27 and TRBJ1-3; unclear D gene. Germline CDR1 and CDR2: MNHEY and SMNVEV (reference sequence). The V end was cut by 1 base, the J end by 0 bases, with 10 bases between. This CDR3 contains 16 residues.

The chain's CDR3 is CASSQVFSGNTIYF. The CDR3 DNA reads TGTGCCAGCAGCCAAGTCTTCTCTGGAAACACCATATATTTT. The chain employs TRBV14 and TRBJ1-3; D is ambiguous. The V gene lost 1 base and the J gene lost 0 bases, with 4 bases spanning the gap. The CDR3 is 14 amino acids. The germline V gene encodes CDR1 SGHDN and CDR2 FVKESK. Variable domain in full (rest from reference TRBV14 and TRBJ1-3): EAGVTQFPSHSVIEKGQTVTLRCDPISGHDNLYWYRRVMGKEIKFLLHFVKESKQDESGMPNNRFLAERTGGTYSTLKVQPAELEDSGVYFCASSQVFSGNTIYFGEGSWLTVV.

This chain uses TRBV7-3 with TRBJ2-5; D assignment may be TRBD1 or TRBD2 (5 bases each). CDR3 length: 17 residues. The germline V gene has CDR1 SGHTA and CDR2 FQGTGA. V dropped 5 bases and J dropped 4 bases, with 23 bases sitting between them. CDR3 nucleotides: TGTGCCAGCAGCCCTCCCTTCCCCGGGACCCGGGGAGAGACCCAGTACTTC. It translates to CASSPPFPGTRGETQYF.

The V call is TRBV19, the J call TRBJ2-7; the D gene is possibly TRBD1 (6 bases). From germline, CDR1 is LNHDA and CDR2 SQIVND (reference sequence). The V and J ends lost 7 bases and 5 bases respectively, with 21 bases between them. The CDR3 loop spans 15 amino acids. The CDR3 DNA is TGTGCCAGTACCACTACGGGACAAGGCCCCCACGAGCAGTACTTC. Its protein product is CASTTTGQGPHEQYF. The complete variable domain, with remaining parts taken from reference TRBV19 and TRBJ2-7, reads DGGITQSPKYLFRKEGQNVTLSCEQNLNHDAMYWYRQDPGQGLRLIYYSQIVNDFQKGDIAEGYSVSREKKESFPLTVTSAQKNPTAFYLCASTTTGQGPHEQYFGPGTRLTVT.

The gene calls are TRBV4-1 and TRBJ2-7; 7 nucleotides agree with TRBD1. Germline V gives CDR1 MGHRA, CDR2 YSYEKL. Trimming at V came to 4 bases and at J to 3 bases, leaving 6 bases not matched to a gene. The CDR3 contains 14 residues. As DNA, the CDR3 is TGCGCCAGCAGCCCTTTGGCAGGGGGCTACGAGCAGTACTTC. Its protein is CASSPLAGGYEQYF.

This chain uses TRBV10-3 with TRBJ2-1; no definite D call. The CDR3 is 13 residues long. Germline V gene data show CDR1 as ENHRY and CDR2 as SYGVKD. Trimming left V 3 bases short and J 7 bases short, with 10 bases between. The CDR3 spells CAISEGSRNEQFF. The CDR3 nucleotides read TGTGCCATCAGTGAAGGTAGCAGAAATGAGCAGTTCTTC.

The chain is built from TRBV11-2 and TRBJ1-2; D is ambiguous. V dropped 2 bases and J dropped 4 bases, with 20 bases sitting between them. This CDR3 has 17 residues. CDR1 SGHAT and CDR2 FQNNGV come from the germline V gene. Written as DNA, the CDR3 is TGTGCCAGCAGCTTACTGGGCGGAGGTTACGGAGGCTATGGCTACACCTTC. It specifies CASSLLGGGYGGYGYTF.

This chain links TRBV6-1 with TRBJ1-5, with a weak D call TRBD1 (5 bases). This CDR3 is 15 amino acids long. Germline assignment: CDR1 MNHNS and CDR2 SASEGT. V was pared by 7 bases and J by 8 bases, with 21 bases between. The CDR3 sequence is CASKNPDSIEKPQHF. The CDR3 nucleotides read TGTGCCAGCAAGAATCCAGACAGCATCGAGAAGCCCCAGCATTTT.

V is TRBV19 and J is TRBJ1-4; 7 nucleotides agree with TRBD1. The ends lost 4 bases at V and 2 bases at J; junction bases unmatched: 7. Germline assignment: CDR1 LNHDA and CDR2 SQIVND (reference sequence). This CDR3 contains 16 residues. The DNA for the CDR3 is TGTGCCAGTAGTACCGGGGACAGAGGGACTAATGAAAAACTGTTTTTT. It is translated as CASSTGDRGTNEKLFF.

CDR3 nucleotides: TGTGCCAGCAGCGACGAGTCCCGGGGAGGGACTGAAGCTTTCTTT. This translates into CASSDESRGGTEAFF. J is TRBJ1-1 and V is TRBV6-5; the D is unclear. Germline V gene data show CDR1 as MNHEY and CDR2 as SVGAGI. There are 15 residues in the CDR3. Between the trimmed V and J ends, which lost 6 bases and 5 bases, there was a span of 19 bases.

This sequence joins TRBV7-9 and TRBJ1-2; D remains ambiguous. CDR3 length equals 14 residues. Germline V lookup: CDR1 SEHNR, CDR2 FQNEAQ (reference sequence). Trimming took off 2 bases at V and 5 bases at J, with 12 bases between the two ends. CDR3 DNA sequence: TGTGCCAGCAGCTTAAGGGCCATCGGTTATGGCTACACCTTC. It codes for CASSLRAIGYGYTF.

V usage is TRBV27 and J usage is TRBJ1-1, with D maybe TRBD1 (6 bases). The CDR3 is made up of 15 amino acids. Trimming cost V 5 bases and J 5 bases, with 18 bases left between them. CDR1 is MNHEY and CDR2 is SMNVEV in the germline V gene (reference sequence). CDR3 DNA: TGTGCCAGCAGTCTCAGGGGCAGGTTTGTTACTGAAGCTTTCTTT. Protein product: CASSLRGRFVTEAFF.

The chain recombines TRBV7-2 with TRBJ2-1; D may be TRBD2 (5 bases). The CDR3 extends over 16 amino acids. Trimming took 6 bases from V and 3 from J, leaving 18 bases between them. Germline assignment: CDR1 SGHTA and CDR2 FQGNSA. The DNA of the CDR3 is TGTGCCAGCAGACCCTATGGGAGCGGAGACTACAATGAGCAGTTCTTC. It encodes CASRPYGSGDYNEQFF.